The 9 T cell receptor beta chains in this list originate from one sample, sequenced in a study of vaccination and CD4 T cells after COVID-19. Their cognate antigens are unknown. Cultured CD4+ T-cell DNA underwent Oncomine TCR Beta short-read sequencing. One entry per CDR3 protein, called by TCRdb with MiXCR from the PCR reads. The sample includes approximately 8,000 distinct CDR3 sequences, roughly 50% of them seen just once. Stated treatment: approximately nine-day PBMC culture with coronavirus spike peptide pools or control peptides (ViraFEST assay). Gathering of the CD4+ T cells, from the unexposed donor, took place before the COVID-19 pandemic (2011-2018). Sequenced: CD4+ T cells from blood, cultured in vitro. The origin of the receptors is a human donor in good health.

This clonotype showed up just a few times. V gene TRBV19 combines with J gene TRBJ1-1, with D tentatively TRBD1 (5 bases). The CDR3 contains 15 residues. CDR1 LNHDA and CDR2 SQIVND come from the germline V gene (reference sequence). V lost 5 bases to trimming and J lost 5 bases, with 18 bases between them. CDR3 DNA: TGTGCCAGTAGTCGTGACAGTGCATTTGTTACTGAAGCTTTCTTT. Protein: CASSRDSAFVTEAFF.

This chain uses TRBV9 with TRBJ2-2; D uncertain. V was clipped by 3 bases and J by 3 bases, with 6 bases between them. In germline, CDR1 is SGDLS, CDR2 YYNGEE. The CDR3 totals 13 residues. In nucleotides, the CDR3 is TGTGCCAGCAGCGCTGACGACACCGGGGAGCTGTTTTTT. Translating gives CASSADDTGELFF.

This clonotype was observed a few times. J is TRBJ1-2 and V is TRBV20-1; 9 bases match TRBD1. With V trimmed by 5 bases and J by 4 bases, 11 bases remained unmatched. This CDR3 contains 15 residues. Germline values: CDR1 DFQATT, CDR2 SNEGSKA (reference sequence). The CDR3 sequence is CSAPEGQGIGYGYTF. The CDR3 DNA reads TGCAGTGCTCCGGAGGGACAGGGTATAGGCTATGGCTACACCTTC.

This sequence joins TRBV2 and TRBJ2-5; TRBD2 matches 8 bases. The germline V gene encodes CDR1 SNHLY and CDR2 FYNNEI. V shed 7 bases and J 5 bases; nucleotides not matched to a gene: 15. The CDR3 sequence is 16 residues long. CDR3 sequence (DNA): TGTGCCAGCATCGAGACTCTCGCGGGGGGATATGAGACCCAGTACTTC. This translates into CASIETLAGGYETQYF. Filled out from reference TRBV2 and TRBJ2-5, the complete variable domain reads EPEVTQTPSHQVTQMGQEVILRCVPISNHLYFYWYRQILGQKVEFLVSFYNNEISEKSEIFDDQFSVERPDGSNFTLKIRSTKLEDSAMYFCASIETLAGGYETQYFGPGTRLLVL.

The rearrangement uses TRBV27 and TRBJ2-3, with a possible D match to TRBD1 (6 bases). In germline, CDR1 is MNHEY, CDR2 SMNVEV (reference sequence). Trimming pared 6 bases from V and 1 base from J, leaving 20 bases between. The CDR3 spans 17 residues. The DNA of the CDR3 is TGTGCCAGCAGCCCCTATAACCCAGGGGTCGGCACAGATACGCAGTATTTT. The encoded protein is CASSPYNPGVGTDTQYF.

The chain combines TRBV11-2 with TRBJ2-5, with 8 bases aligning to TRBD2. Looked up from germline, CDR1 is SGHAT and CDR2 is FQNNGV. V lost 5 bases to trimming and J lost 5 bases; unmatched junction nucleotides: 10. The CDR3 contains 15 residues. The CDR3 nucleotides read TGTGCCAGCAGCCCTAATGAGGGCGGGAGGGAGACCCAGTACTTC. Translated: CASSPNEGGRETQYF.

About this clonotype: At one end the junction does not follow the germline gene, possibly because of a read error. J is TRBJ1-5 and V is TRBV20-1, with TRBD1 as a possible D gene (6 bases). This CDR3 spans 16 amino acids. The germline V gene has CDR1 DFQATT and CDR2 SNEGSKA (reference sequence). CDR3 amino acids: CSAGDGRGFNNQPQHF. The CDR3, as DNA: TGCAGTGCTGGAGATGGCAGGGGATTTAACAATCAGCCCCAGCATTTT.

This clonotype occurred a few times. This rearrangement joins TRBV6-1 to TRBJ2-5, with D maybe TRBD2 (7 bases). Germline V gene sequence: CDR1 MNHNS, CDR2 SASEGT. Trimming stripped 2 bases from V and 4 bases from J, with 17 bases between. There are 16 residues in the CDR3. CDR3 region: CASSELDSGVGETQYF. The CDR3 bases are TGTGCCAGCAGTGAATTGGACAGCGGGGTGGGAGAGACCCAGTACTTC.

The chain carries TRBV20-1 and TRBJ2-7; the D is unclear. Germline-derived CDR1 and CDR2 are DFQATT and SNEGSKA (reference sequence). The CDR3 totals 13 residues. The ends were cut back, 5 bases at V and 2 bases at J, with 13 bases in the middle. CDR3 nucleotides: TGCAGTGCTGGGGTTCCCCCAACCTACGAGCAGTACTTC. It encodes CSAGVPPTYEQYF.